This T cell receptor (beta chain) was sequenced for a study of CD8+CD57+ T cells in acquired aplastic anemia. General study findings and limits: Almost 30 CD8+ CDR3 sequences occurred in both the patients and the controls.

CDR3 and TCR beta VDJ profiling relied on genomic DNA as the template. Using its own MiXCR run on the reads, TCRdb lists one record per CDR3 protein. The sample carries about 68,000 distinct CDR3 sequences, 50% to 55% recorded once. With 5 bases removed from V and 7 bases from J, the gap between germline ends came to 12 bases. The CDR3 loop spans 12 amino acids. Germline V gene lookup returns CDR1 WNHNN and CDR2 SYGVQD (reference sequence). This clonotype has just one count. Its antigen remains unknown. The CDR3 ends on some other residue instead of the conserved phenylalanine or tryptophan, so this is likely a read error.

V usage is TRBV10-1 and J usage is TRBJ2-7; D call uncertain. Sequencing used sorted CD4+, CD8+, or CD8+CD57+ T cells (not recorded which) from PBMCs. The sequence was collected from a human donor in good health, serving as a control. For the CDR3, the DNA is TGCGCCAGCAGTTACTCGGTGGATGAGCAGTACCTC. Protein product: CASSYSVDEQYL.